The clone carrying this T cell receptor (beta chain) came up many times. Its antigen is currently unknown. Trimming removed 1 base from V and 7 bases from J; junction bases left unmatched: 2. The CDR3 spans 14 residues. Looked up from germline, CDR1 is SQVTM and CDR2 is ANQGSEA. Criteria for exclusion of patients were uncontrolled infection, other autoimmune disease, pregnancy or lactation. The entry originates in a study of T cells in Graves' hyperthyroidism and ophthalmopathy. Study-wide points: Most clonotypes expanded in thyroid above 0.001 were likewise present in blood. Stable hyperthyroidism and ophthalmopathy were separated using 13 V-J signatures.

RNA transcripts yielded amplified TCR beta CDR3 regions. First-round RT-PCR of the TCR CDR3 relied on the HTBI primer set. MiXCR, run by TCRdb on the multiplex PCR reads, gives a single entry per CDR3 protein. This sample carries roughly 290,000 distinct CDR3 sequences, 15% to 20% of them seen once, and the ten largest clones take 55% to 60%. This TCR came from a woman in her sixties or seventies with Graves' ophthalmopathy. The sequenced sample was blood. V gene TRBV29-1 combines with J gene TRBJ2-1; 12 bases fit TRBD2. The CDR3 bases are TGCAGCGTTGAAGGGACTAGCGGGGCGAATGAGCAGTTCTTC. Its translation: CSVEGTSGANEQFF.